This TCR beta chain came from a study of OX40 agonist ivuxolimab in advanced cancers. The method was immunoSEQ multiplex PCR; TCRdb's version includes in-frame clones alone and lacks a portion of them. This table holds about 90,000 clones, 87% found once. The input for sequencing was CD4+ or CD8+ T cells sorted from blood, taken in a trial of the OX40 agonist ivuxolimab. The receptor was isolated from an adult with an advanced solid tumor such as melanoma, head and neck, liver or kidney cancer.

The CDR3 loop reads CASSEGTTYQPQHF. The CDR3 DNA follows: TGTGCCAGCAGTGAAGGAACAACTTATCAGCCCCAGCATTTT. The genes are TRBV2 and TRBJ1-5, with D unresolved. Germline assignment: CDR1 SNHLY and CDR2 FYNNEI. Deletions cut 1 base from V and 5 bases from J, with 9 bases between. This CDR3 is 14 amino acids long.